These T cell receptor beta chains were read from a single sample in a study of T cell changes during pregnancy in multiple sclerosis. Measured with immunoSEQ multiplex PCR; TCRdb has only the in-frame clones, and not every one. The sample lists about 57,000 clones, 85% to 95% occurring once. Material: peripheral blood, obtained after pregnancy. The receptors originated from a female donor with multiple sclerosis, enrolled in a pregnancy study. Both conserved end residues are part of each CDR3. Each record gives: CDR3 protein, CDR3 DNA, V gene, D gene, J gene, clone size. A D gene is named only where the DNA matches it firmly. Rows may omit the clone size; those that give it use once, few, many or a size class.

CDR3: CASSSNRGMDTQYF; DNA: TGTGCCAGCAGTTCAAACAGGGGAATGGATACGCAGTATTTT; V: TRBV6-1; D: TRBD1; J: TRBJ2-3; size: .
CDR3: CATSRTGGDPPGELFF; DNA: TGTGCCACCAGCAGGACAGGGGGCGATCCCCCCGGGGAGCTGTTTTTT; V: TRBV15; D: TRBD1; J: TRBJ2-2; size: .
CDR3: CASSQTDSYEQYF; DNA: TGTGCCAGCAGCCAAACAGACTCCTACGAGCAGTACTTC; V: TRBV14; D: .; J: TRBJ2-7; size: .
CDR3: CASKSSAGNQPQHF; DNA: TGTGCCAGCAAAAGTAGCGCGGGCAATCAGCCCCAGCATTTT; V: TRBV2; D: .; J: TRBJ1-5; size: few
CDR3: CSVSGLANQETQYF; DNA: TGCAGCGTATCGGGGTTGGCAAACCAAGAGACCCAGTACTTC; V: TRBV29-1; D: .; J: TRBJ2-5; size: .
CDR3: CASSDSLNTEAFF; DNA: TGTGCCAGCAGTGACAGCTTGAACACTGAAGCTTTCTTT; V: TRBV27; D: .; J: TRBJ1-1; size: .
CDR3: CASSYDRGGSGTQYF; DNA: TGTGCCAGCAGTTATGACAGGGGGGGGTCTGGGACCCAGTACTTC; V: TRBV6-6; D: TRBD1; J: TRBJ2-5; size: .
CDR3: CASSPGAFRVDQPQHF; DNA: TGTGCCAGCAGCCCAGGGGCGTTCCGGGTGGACCAGCCCCAGCATTTT; V: TRBV7-2; D: .; J: TRBJ1-5; size: .
CDR3: CASSPPRGKLFF; DNA: TGTGCCAGCAGCCCGCCGAGAGGAAAACTGTTTTTT; V: TRBV28; D: .; J: TRBJ1-4; size: few
CDR3: CTSSQDTGYTF; DNA: TGCACCAGCAGCCAAGATACAGGCTACACCTTC; V: TRBV1; D: .; J: TRBJ1-2; size: .
CDR3: CASSSDVGGGGGYTF; DNA: TGTGCCAGCAGCTCAGATGTAGGGGGGGGCGGTGGCTACACCTTC; V: TRBV7-6; D: .; J: TRBJ1-2; size: few
CDR3: CASSVGGAPGVAGKNTGELFF; DNA: TGTGCCAGCAGCGTAGGAGGGGCACCTGGCGTAGCGGGAAAGAACACCGGGGAGCTGTTTTTT; V: TRBV9; D: TRBD2; J: TRBJ2-2; size: .
CDR3: CASSRMDTFSYNEQFF; DNA: TGTGCCAGCAGCCGAATGGACACTTTCTCCTACAATGAGCAGTTCTTC; V: TRBV7-9; D: .; J: TRBJ2-1; size: .
CDR3: CASSARAGFDEQFF; DNA: TGTGCCAGCAGCGCCCGGGCGGGGTTCGATGAGCAGTTCTTC; V: TRBV7-9; D: .; J: TRBJ2-1; size: once
CDR3: CASSNPPGGSYTF; DNA: TGTGCCAGTAGTAACCCCCCGGGGGGGAGCTACACCTTC; V: TRBV19; D: .; J: TRBJ1-2; size: .
CDR3: CATALFGRRGDTQYF; DNA: TGCGCCACCGCTCTTTTTGGAAGGCGAGGAGATACGCAGTATTTT; V: TRBV5-1; D: .; J: TRBJ2-3; size: .
CDR3: CASSQGTSGTGELFF; DNA: TGCGCCAGCAGCCAGGGGACTAGCGGCACCGGGGAGCTGTTTTTT; V: TRBV4-3; D: TRBD2; J: TRBJ2-2; size: .
CDR3: CASSLAGEGYEQYF; DNA: TGTGCCAGCTCACTAGCGGGAGAAGGCTACGAGCAGTACTTC; V: TRBV18; D: TRBD2; J: TRBJ2-7; size: .
CDR3: CAWSGQGGEQYF; DNA: TGTGCCTGGAGTGGACAGGGGGGCGAGCAGTACTTC; V: TRBV30; D: TRBD1; J: TRBJ2-7; size: .
CDR3: CASSQDLAGASNQPQHF; DNA: TGCGCCAGCAGCCAAGATCTCGCAGGGGCTAGCAATCAGCCCCAGCATTTT; V: TRBV4-1; D: .; J: TRBJ1-5; size: once
CDR3: CASSLGQAFFYGYTF; DNA: TGTGCCAGCAGCTTAGGACAGGCTTTCTTCTATGGCTACACCTTC; V: TRBV7-2; D: .; J: TRBJ1-2; size: .
CDR3: CASSGTSTGELFF; DNA: TGTGCCAGCAGCGGGACTAGCACCGGGGAGCTGTTTTTT; V: TRBV5-4; D: TRBD2; J: TRBJ2-2; size: .
CDR3: CASSVGGRGADTQYF; DNA: TGTGCCAGCAGCGTAGGCGGGAGAGGGGCAGATACGCAGTATTTT; V: TRBV9; D: TRBD2; J: TRBJ2-3; size: .
CDR3: CASSNFEAGGELFF; DNA: TGTGCCAGCAGCAATTTCGAGGCGGGCGGGGAGCTGTTTTTT; V: TRBV7-9; D: .; J: TRBJ2-2; size: .
CDR3: CASSPGTEAFF; DNA: TGTGCCAGCAGCCCCGGCACTGAAGCTTTCTTT; V: TRBV7-9; D: .; J: TRBJ1-1; size: .
CDR3: CASSTLGGGNQPQHF; DNA: TGTGCCAGCAGTACCCTCGGGGGAGGCAATCAGCCCCAGCATTTT; V: TRBV27; D: .; J: TRBJ1-5; size: .
CDR3: CASSYRADEQYF; DNA: TGTGCCAGCAGCTACAGGGCAGACGAGCAGTACTTC; V: TRBV5-8; D: .; J: TRBJ2-7; size: .
CDR3: CAISESGRNTEAFF; DNA: TGTGCCATCAGTGAGTCGGGCAGAAACACTGAAGCTTTCTTT; V: TRBV10-3; D: .; J: TRBJ1-1; size: .
CDR3: CASSFGGAGETQYF; DNA: TGTGCCAGTAGTTTTGGGGGGGCAGGGGAGACCCAGTACTTC; V: TRBV19; D: .; J: TRBJ2-5; size: .
CDR3: CASSLAIAGGGNEQFF; DNA: TGTGCCAGCAGCTTGGCGATAGCGGGAGGGGGCAATGAGCAGTTCTTC; V: TRBV5-4; D: TRBD2; J: TRBJ2-1; size: .
CDR3: CASRWTESSYNEQFF; DNA: TGTGCCAGCAGATGGACAGAGAGCTCCTACAATGAGCAGTTCTTC; V: TRBV2; D: .; J: TRBJ2-1; size: .
CDR3: CASSPLGHSLNEQFF; DNA: TGTGCCAGCTCACCTCTGGGACATTCACTCAATGAGCAGTTCTTC; V: TRBV18; D: .; J: TRBJ2-1; size: .
CDR3: CASSLEAANTGELFF; DNA: TGTGCCAGCAGCTTAGAGGCGGCGAACACCGGGGAGCTGTTTTTT; V: TRBV7-2; D: .; J: TRBJ2-2; size: .
CDR3: CASSLTGDYEQYF; DNA: TGTGCCAGCAGCTTAACAGGAGACTACGAGCAGTACTTC; V: TRBV7-9; D: .; J: TRBJ2-7; size: .
CDR3: CASGRTETDTQYF; DNA: TGTGCTAGTGGCCGGACAGAAACAGATACGCAGTATTTT; V: TRBV12-5; D: .; J: TRBJ2-3; size: .
CDR3: CASSRGTIGVSEQFF; DNA: TGTGCCAGCAGCCGAGGGACTATTGGGGTCTCTGAGCAGTTCTTC; V: TRBV14; D: TRBD2; J: TRBJ2-1; size: .
CDR3: CATTRGAGLGTDTQYF; DNA: TGTGCCACAACCCGGGGGGCAGGCTTGGGCACAGATACGCAGTATTTT; V: TRBV19; D: .; J: TRBJ2-3; size: .